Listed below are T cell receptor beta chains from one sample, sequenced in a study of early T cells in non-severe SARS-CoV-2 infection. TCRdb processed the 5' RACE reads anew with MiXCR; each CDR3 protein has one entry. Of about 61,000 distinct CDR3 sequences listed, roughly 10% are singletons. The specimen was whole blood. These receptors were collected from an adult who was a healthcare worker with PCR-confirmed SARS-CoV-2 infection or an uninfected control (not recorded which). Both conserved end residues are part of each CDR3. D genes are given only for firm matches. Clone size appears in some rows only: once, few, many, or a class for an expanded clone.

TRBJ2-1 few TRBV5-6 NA TGTGCCAGCAGCTTGGGGCCCGAGCAGTTCTTC CASSLGPEQFF
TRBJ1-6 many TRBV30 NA TGTGCCTGGAGACCCGTACAGGGCTCACCCCTCCACTTT CAWRPVQGSPLHF
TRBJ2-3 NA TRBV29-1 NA TGCAGCGTTCCCCGTAGACCCACAGATACGCAGTATTTT CSVPRRPTDTQYF
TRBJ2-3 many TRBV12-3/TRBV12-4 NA TGTGCCAGCAGCCCCGCGGGCACAGATACGCAGTATTTT CASSPAGTDTQYF
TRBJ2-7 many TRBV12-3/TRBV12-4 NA TGTGCCAGCAGTTTACCAACAGGCGGCCACTACGAGCAGTACTTC CASSLPTGGHYEQYF
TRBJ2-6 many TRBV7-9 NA TGTGCCAGCAGCTTAGCGCTAGGGGAGTCTGGGGCCAACGTCCTGACTTTC CASSLALGESGANVLTF
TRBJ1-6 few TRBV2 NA TGTGCCATCTTCGTTAGCCGAGATTCACCCCTCCACTTT CAIFVSRDSPLHF
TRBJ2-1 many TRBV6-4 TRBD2 TGTGCGTCGGCCAGCGGGGCGGCTCACAATGAGCAGTTCTTC CASASGAAHNEQFF
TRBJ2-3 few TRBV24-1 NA TGTGCCACCAGTGGCAGGGAGTCGGGGACAGATACGCAGTATTTT CATSGRESGTDTQYF
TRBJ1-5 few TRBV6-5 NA TGTGCCAGCAGCCCAACAGGTCCGATCACAGATACGCAGCATTTT CASSPTGPITDTQHF
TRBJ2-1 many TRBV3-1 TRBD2 TGTGCCAGCAGCCAAGATTATGGACTAGCGAGGAATGAGCAGTTCTTC CASSQDYGLARNEQFF
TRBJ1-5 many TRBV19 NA TGTGCCAGTAGTATACAAAGTAGCAGGGTTAAAACTCAGCCCCAGCATTTT CASSIQSSRVKTQPQHF
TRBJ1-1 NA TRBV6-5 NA TGTGCCAGCAGTTACTCCCCCGGCGGGGGTGAAGCTTTCTTT CASSYSPGGGEAFF
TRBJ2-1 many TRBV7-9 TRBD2 TGTGCCAGCAGCTTAGCCACCGGGACTAGCTACAATGAGCAGTTCTTC CASSLATGTSYNEQFF
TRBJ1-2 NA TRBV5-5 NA TGTGCCAGCAGCCGAAGACAGAACTATGGCTACACCTTC CASSRRQNYGYTF
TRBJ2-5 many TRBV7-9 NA TGTGCCAGCAGCTTCTCTAGGGGTTCGGACCAAGAGACCCAGTACTTC CASSFSRGSDQETQYF
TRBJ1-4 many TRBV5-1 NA TGCGCCAGCAGCTTGGTCGCCCCGATGGGGATGGAAAAACTGTTTTTT CASSLVAPMGMEKLFF
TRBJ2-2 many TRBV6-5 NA TGTGCCAGCAGCTCTTCCGGACACAACACCGGGGAGCTGTTTTTT CASSSSGHNTGELFF
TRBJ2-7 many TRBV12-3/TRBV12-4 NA TGTGCCAGCAGTTTGAGGCAACCGGGCTCCTACGAGCAGTACTTC CASSLRQPGSYEQYF
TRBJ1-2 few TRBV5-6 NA TGTGCCAGCAGCTTGGTGGCGGGACCCGATGGCTACACCTTC CASSLVAGPDGYTF
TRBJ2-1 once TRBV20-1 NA TGCAGTGCTAGGACCTCGGGTGCGGGGCTCTCCTACAATGAGCAGTTCTTC CSARTSGAGLSYNEQFF
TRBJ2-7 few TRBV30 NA TGTGCTGCCGACAGGAACTACGAGCAGTACTTC CAADRNYEQYF
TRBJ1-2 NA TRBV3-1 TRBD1 TGTGCCAGCAGCCAAGGGACAGGGACTGGCTACACCTTC CASSQGTGTGYTF
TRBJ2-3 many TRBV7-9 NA TGTGCCAGCAGCTTACGAGGGTGGGACACAGATACGCAGTATTTT CASSLRGWDTDTQYF
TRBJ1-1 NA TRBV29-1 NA TGCAGCGTGTATACCGGGGCGGAAGCTTTCTTT CSVYTGAEAFF
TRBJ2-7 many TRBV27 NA TGTGCCAGCAGTTTCCGAACGGCAGGAAACTACGAGCAGTACTTC CASSFRTAGNYEQYF
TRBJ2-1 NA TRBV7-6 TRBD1 TGTGCCAGCACCCCTTTCCCGGGACAGGGAGCCTACAATGAGCAGTTCTTC CASTPFPGQGAYNEQFF
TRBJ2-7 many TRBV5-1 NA TGCGCCAGCAGCCCATCGGGACTCATGAGGTCCGAGCAGTACTTC CASSPSGLMRSEQYF
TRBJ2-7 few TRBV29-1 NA TGCAGCGTTGTGTCACGACAGTGGCAGTACTTC CSVVSRQWQYF
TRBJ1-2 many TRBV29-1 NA TGCAGCGTTGACGAGGGCTATGGCTACACCTTC CSVDEGYGYTF
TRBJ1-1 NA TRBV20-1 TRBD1 TGCAGTGCTAGAGGAGGGACAGGGTACAACACTGAAGCTTTCTTT CSARGGTGYNTEAFF
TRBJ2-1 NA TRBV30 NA TGTGCCTGGAGTGTAATGGTGGGGATCTACAATGAGCAGTTCTTC CAWSVMVGIYNEQFF
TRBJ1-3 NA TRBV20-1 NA TGCAGTGCTAGTCCCCGGTTGAGGACTGGAAACACCATATATTTT CSASPRLRTGNTIYF
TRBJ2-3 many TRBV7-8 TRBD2 TGTGCCAGCAGCTTAGAGGGAGGGCGGGGGTACACAGATACGCAGTATTTT CASSLEGGRGYTDTQYF
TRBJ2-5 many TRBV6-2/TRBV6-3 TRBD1 TGTGCCAGCAGTTACGGGGAACAGGGGGACCAAGAGACCCAGTACTTC CASSYGEQGDQETQYF
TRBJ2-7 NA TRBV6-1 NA TGTGCCAGCAGGTTGACACCGGCCTACGAGCAGTACTTC CASRLTPAYEQYF
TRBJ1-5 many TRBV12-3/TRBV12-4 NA TGTGCCAGCACCCAGGACACAGACAATCAGCCCCAGCATTTT CASTQDTDNQPQHF
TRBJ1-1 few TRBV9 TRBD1 TGTGCCAGCAGCGTAGTGAGGGGGCGAGGTACTGAAGCTTTCTTT CASSVVRGRGTEAFF
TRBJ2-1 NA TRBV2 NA TGTGCCAGCAGTGGGTTTAGATACAATGAGCAGTTCTTC CASSGFRYNEQFF